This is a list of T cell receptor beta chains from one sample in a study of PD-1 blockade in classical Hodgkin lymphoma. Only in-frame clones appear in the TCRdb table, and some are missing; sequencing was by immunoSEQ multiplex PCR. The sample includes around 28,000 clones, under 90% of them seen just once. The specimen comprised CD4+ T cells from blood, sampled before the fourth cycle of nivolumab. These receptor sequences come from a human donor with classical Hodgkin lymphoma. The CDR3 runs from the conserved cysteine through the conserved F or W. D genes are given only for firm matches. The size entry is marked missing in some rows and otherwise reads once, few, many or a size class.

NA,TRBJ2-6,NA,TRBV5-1,TGCGCCAGCAGACGTACCGGACAGAGCTCTGGGGCCAACGTCCTGACTTTC,CASRRTGQSSGANVLTF
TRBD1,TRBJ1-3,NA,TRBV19,TGTGCCAGTAGTCCCCAAGGGACAGCCGACCAAAACACCATATATTTT,CASSPQGTADQNTIYF
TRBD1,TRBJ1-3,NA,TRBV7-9,TGTGCCAGCAGCCACTCCGACAGGGGCTCTGGAAACACCATATATTTT,CASSHSDRGSGNTIYF
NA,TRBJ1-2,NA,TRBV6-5,TGTGCCAGCAGTTACCACGGAAACTATGGCTACACCTTC,CASSYHGNYGYTF
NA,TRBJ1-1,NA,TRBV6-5,TGTGCCAGCAGTTACAGGAACACTGAAGCTTTCTTT,CASSYRNTEAFF
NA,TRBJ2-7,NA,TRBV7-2,TGTGCCAGCAGCTCGTACGCACACCCTCTCACTCCCCCCGAGGAGCAGTACTTC,CASSSYAHPLTPPEEQYF
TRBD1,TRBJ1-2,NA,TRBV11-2,TGTGCCAGCAGCTTTGACAGGGACAGCAGCTATGGCTACACCTTC,CASSFDRDSSYGYTF
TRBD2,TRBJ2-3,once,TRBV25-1,TGTGCCAGCAGTGAATTGGTTGTGGGGGGGTCAGATACGCAGTATTTT,CASSELVVGGSDTQYF
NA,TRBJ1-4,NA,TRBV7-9,TGTGCCAGCAGCTTAGGGACACATGAAAAACTGTTTTTT,CASSLGTHEKLFF
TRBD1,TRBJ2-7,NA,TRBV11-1,TGTGCCAGCAGCGCCAGGGGGAGCCACGAGCAGTACTTC,CASSARGSHEQYF
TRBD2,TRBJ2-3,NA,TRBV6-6,TGTGCCAGCAGTTTCCCTAGCGGGGGGGCAGATACGCAGTATTTT,CASSFPSGGADTQYF
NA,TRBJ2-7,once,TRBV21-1,TGTGCCAGCAGCAATCGCCCGGCAGGGGGCTCAGAAGAGCAGTACTTC,CASSNRPAGGSEEQYF
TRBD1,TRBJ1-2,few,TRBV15,TGTGCCACCAGCGGAACCACCGGGACAGGGAAGGGCTACACCTTC,CATSGTTGTGKGYTF
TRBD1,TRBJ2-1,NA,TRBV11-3,TGTGCCAGCAGCGCTTCGGACAGGCGGCAGCAGTTCTTC,CASSASDRRQQFF
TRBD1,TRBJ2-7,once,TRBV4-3,TGCGCCAGCAGCCAAGATACGGCGTCCGGACAGGGGTGGGAGCAGTACTTC,CASSQDTASGQGWEQYF
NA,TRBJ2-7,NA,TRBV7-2,TGTGCCAGCAGCTTTAACAGTTTCCCCGGCTCCTACGAGCAGTACTTC,CASSFNSFPGSYEQYF
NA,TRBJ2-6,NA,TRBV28,TGTGCCAGCAGAAGCTCTGGGGCCAACGTCCTGACTTTC,CASRSSGANVLTF
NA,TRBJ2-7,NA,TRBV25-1,TGTGCCAGCAGTGAATTTGCAGGCTTTTACGAGCAGTACTTC,CASSEFAGFYEQYF
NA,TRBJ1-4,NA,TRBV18,TGTGCCAGCTCACCAGGGGGGAAGGAAAAACTGTTTTTT,CASSPGGKEKLFF
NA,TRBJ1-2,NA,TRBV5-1,TGCGCCAGCAGCTTGACAGCGGACTATGGCTACACCTTC,CASSLTADYGYTF
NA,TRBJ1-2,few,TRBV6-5,TGTGCCAGCAGTCAGGGGTTCTATGGCTACACCTTC,CASSQGFYGYTF
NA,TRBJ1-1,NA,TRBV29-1,TGCAGCGTTGGGTTGGGGAACACTGAAGCTTTCTTT,CSVGLGNTEAFF
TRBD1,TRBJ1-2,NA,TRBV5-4,TGTGCCAGCAGCTCGCCCGGGGACAGGGGGCCGTTTGAGGGCTACACCTTC,CASSSPGDRGPFEGYTF
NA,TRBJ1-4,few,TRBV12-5,TGTGCTAGTGGACCGGGACCTACCCCCAAACTGTTTTTT,CASGPGPTPKLFF
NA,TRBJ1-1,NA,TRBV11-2,TGTGCCAGCAGCGGTAACATGAACACTGAAGCTTTCTTT,CASSGNMNTEAFF
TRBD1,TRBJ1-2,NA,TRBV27,TGTGCCAGCAGTTACAGGGGGCCGCGGGATGGCTACACCTTC,CASSYRGPRDGYTF
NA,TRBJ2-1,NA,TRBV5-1,TGCGCCAGCAGCGTGGGGACTGGCTACAATGAGCAGTTCTTC,CASSVGTGYNEQFF
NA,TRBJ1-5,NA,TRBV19,TGTGCCAGTAGTATAATTCAGGGCAATCAGCCCCAGCATTTT,CASSIIQGNQPQHF
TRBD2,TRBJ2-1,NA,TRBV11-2,TGTGCCAGCAGCTTCTTCCCCCCGGGGGGGCCTGGCAATGAGCAGTTCTTC,CASSFFPPGGPGNEQFF
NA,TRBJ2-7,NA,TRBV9,TGTGCCAGCAGGGTAGGGCACGAGCAGTACTTC,CASRVGHEQYF
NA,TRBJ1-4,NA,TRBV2,TGTGCCAGCCAAGGCGGTGAAAATGAAAAACTGTTTTTT,CASQGGENEKLFF
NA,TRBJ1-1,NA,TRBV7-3,TGTGCCAGCAGCACAGGGCCGAACACTGAAGCTTTCTTT,CASSTGPNTEAFF
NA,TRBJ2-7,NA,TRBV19,TGTGCCAGTAGTATAAGCGGTCAGGGCTACGAGCAGTACTTC,CASSISGQGYEQYF
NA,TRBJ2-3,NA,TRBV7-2,TGTGCCAGCAGCTGGCTGACTAGCACAGATACGCAGTATTTT,CASSWLTSTDTQYF
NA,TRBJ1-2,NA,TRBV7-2,TGTGCCAGCAGCTTAGGTCCGGCTAACTATGGCTACACCTTC,CASSLGPANYGYTF
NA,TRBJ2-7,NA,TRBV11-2,TGTGCCAGCAGCTTAGCGGCGGGCCGGGGTCCCGAGCAGTACTTC,CASSLAAGRGPEQYF
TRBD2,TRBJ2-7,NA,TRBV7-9,TGTGCCAGCAGCACCAGCGGGGGAACCTCCTACGAGCAGTACTTC,CASSTSGGTSYEQYF
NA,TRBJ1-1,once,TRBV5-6,TGTGCCAGCAGCTATACTTGGGAGAGGGGGGCTGAAGCTTTCTTT,CASSYTWERGAEAFF
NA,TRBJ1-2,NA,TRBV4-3,TGCGCCAGCAGCCAGGATCAGGGTATCGACTATGGCTACACCTTC,CASSQDQGIDYGYTF
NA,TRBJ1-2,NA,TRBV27,TGTGCCAGCAGTCCGACAGGTCTCCTGGTTGTGGGCTACACCTTC,CASSPTGLLVVGYTF
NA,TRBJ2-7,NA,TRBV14,TGTGCCAGCAGCCAAACCTTCGAGGGTAACGAGCAGTACTTC,CASSQTFEGNEQYF
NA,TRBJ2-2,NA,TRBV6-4,TGTGCCAGCAGTGACAGGGACACCGGGGAGCTGTTTTTT,CASSDRDTGELFF
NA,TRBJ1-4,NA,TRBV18,TGTGCCAGCTCAGCCACAGCAACTAATGAAAAACTGTTTTTT,CASSATATNEKLFF
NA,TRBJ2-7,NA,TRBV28,TGTGCCAGCAGTTTATACGGGAACTCCTACGAGCAGTACTTC,CASSLYGNSYEQYF
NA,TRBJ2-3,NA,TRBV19,TGTGCCAGTAGTACTGGACTATCGCCTAGCACAGATACGCAGTATTTT,CASSTGLSPSTDTQYF
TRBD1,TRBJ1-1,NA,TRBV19,TGTGCCAGTAGTATAGGACAGGGGAGCACTGAAGCTTTCTTT,CASSIGQGSTEAFF
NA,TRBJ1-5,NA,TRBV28,TGTGCCAGCAGCCCACCTGGGTGGCGGGCCCGGGGACAGCCCCAGCATTTT,CASSPPGWRARGQPQHF